The text below deals with one TCR beta chain. Its matching antigen is unknown. The CDR3 consists of 14 residues. Losses at the gene ends were 1 base for V and 3 bases for J; bases not matched to a gene: 1. Germline CDR1 is LGHNT and CDR2 is FRNRAP. Produced via immunoSEQ multiplex PCR; TCRdb's table is partial and in-frame only. The sample holds about 260,000 clones, roughly 87% seen once. Donors were drawn from the approximately 110-subject validation cohort, separate from the roughly 670-subject first cohort. These data belong to a study of cytomegalovirus exposure and HLA in healthy donors. At the level of the study: The same platform used for the roughly 650 first-cohort repertoires was also used for the 90 to 150 validation repertoires, as a later analysis reported.

General study results and limits: Researchers counted over 150 TCR beta chains as cytomegalovirus-associated. Subsequent analysis found a tendency for first-cohort TCR clusters to co-occur within the 120 validation repertoires.

The TCR comes from a woman in her 30s in good health and CMV-seronegative. The source material was PBMCs. The chain couples TRBV12-5 to TRBJ1-2; 8 positions agree with TRBD1. The CDR3 reads CASGLGGQDYGYTF. CDR3 sequence (DNA): TGTGCTAGTGGTTTGGGGGGACAGGACTATGGCTACACCTTC. Full variable domain (missing parts from reference TRBV12-5 and TRBJ1-2): DARVTQTPRHKVTEMGQEVTMRCQPILGHNTVFWYRQTMMQGLELLAYFRNRAPLDDSGMPKDRFSAEMPDATLATLKIQPSEPRDSAVYFCASGLGGQDYGYTFGSGTRLTVV.